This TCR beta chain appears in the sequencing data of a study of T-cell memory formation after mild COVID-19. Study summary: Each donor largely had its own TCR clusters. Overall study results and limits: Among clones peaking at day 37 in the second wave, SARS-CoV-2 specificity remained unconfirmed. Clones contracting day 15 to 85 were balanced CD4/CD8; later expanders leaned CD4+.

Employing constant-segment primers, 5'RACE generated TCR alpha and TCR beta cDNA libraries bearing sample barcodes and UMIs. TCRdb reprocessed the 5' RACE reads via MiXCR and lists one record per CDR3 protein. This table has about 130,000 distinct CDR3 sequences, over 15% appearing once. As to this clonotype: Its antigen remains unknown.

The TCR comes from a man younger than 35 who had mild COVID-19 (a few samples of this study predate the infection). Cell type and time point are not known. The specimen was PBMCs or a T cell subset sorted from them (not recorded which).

The CDR3 region has the DNA TGTGCCAGCAGCTTGGTTTTGGGCACAGATACGCAGTATTTT. It is translated as CASSLVLGTDTQYF. The V and J genes are TRBV5-4 and TRBJ2-3; D gene uncertain. The CDR3 runs to 14 residues. Per the germline V gene, CDR1 is SGHNT and CDR2 is YYREEE (reference sequence). V was clipped by 0 bases and J by 1 base, with 6 bases between them.